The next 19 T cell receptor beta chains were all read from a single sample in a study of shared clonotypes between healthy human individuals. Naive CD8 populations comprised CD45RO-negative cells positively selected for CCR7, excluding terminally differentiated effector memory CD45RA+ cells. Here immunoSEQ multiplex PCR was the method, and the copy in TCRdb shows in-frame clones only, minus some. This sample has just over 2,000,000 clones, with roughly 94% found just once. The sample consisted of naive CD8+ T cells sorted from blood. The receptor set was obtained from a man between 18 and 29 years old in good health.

As DNA, the CDR3 is TGTGCCAGCAGTTACTCGATAATAAGCTCCTACAATGAGCAGTTCTTC. Amino acid sequence: CASSYSIISSYNEQFF. The rearrangement uses TRBV6-5 and TRBJ2-1; D remains unclear. In germline, CDR1 is MNHEY, CDR2 SVGAGI. Trimming stripped 0 bases from V and 0 bases from J, with 9 bases between. The CDR3 length is 16 residues.

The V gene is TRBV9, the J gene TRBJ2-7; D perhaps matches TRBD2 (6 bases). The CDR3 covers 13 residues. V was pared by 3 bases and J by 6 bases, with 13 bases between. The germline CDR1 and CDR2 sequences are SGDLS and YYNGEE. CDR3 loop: CASSGRGQVEQYF. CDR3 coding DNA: TGTGCCAGCAGCGGGCGGGGTCAGGTCGAGCAGTACTTC.

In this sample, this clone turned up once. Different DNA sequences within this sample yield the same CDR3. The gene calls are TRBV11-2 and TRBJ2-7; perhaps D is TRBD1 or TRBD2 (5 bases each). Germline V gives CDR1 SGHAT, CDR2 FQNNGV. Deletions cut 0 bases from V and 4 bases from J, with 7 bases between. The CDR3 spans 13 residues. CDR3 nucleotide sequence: TGTGCCAGCAGCTTAGAGAGGGGTTACGAGCAGTACTTC. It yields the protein CASSLERGYEQYF.

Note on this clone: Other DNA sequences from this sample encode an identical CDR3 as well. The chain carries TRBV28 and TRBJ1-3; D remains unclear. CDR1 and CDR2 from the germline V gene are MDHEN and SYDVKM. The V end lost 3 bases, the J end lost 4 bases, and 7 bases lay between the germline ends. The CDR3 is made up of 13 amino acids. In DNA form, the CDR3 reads TGTGCCAGCAGTTTTTCTTCGGGAAACACCATATATTTT. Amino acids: CASSFSSGNTIYF.

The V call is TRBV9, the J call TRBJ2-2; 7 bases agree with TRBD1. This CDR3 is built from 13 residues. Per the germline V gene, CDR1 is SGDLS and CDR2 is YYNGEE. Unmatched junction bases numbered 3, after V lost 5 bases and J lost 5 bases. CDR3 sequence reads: CASRQGQTGELFF. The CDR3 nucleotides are TGTGCCAGCAGACAGGGGCAGACCGGGGAGCTGTTTTTT. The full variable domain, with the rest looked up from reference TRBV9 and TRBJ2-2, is DSGVTQTPKHLITATGQRVTLRCSPRSGDLSVYWYQQSLDQGLQFLIQYYNGEERAKGNILERFSAQQFPDLHSELNLSSLELGDSALYFCASRQGQTGELFFGEGSRLTVL.

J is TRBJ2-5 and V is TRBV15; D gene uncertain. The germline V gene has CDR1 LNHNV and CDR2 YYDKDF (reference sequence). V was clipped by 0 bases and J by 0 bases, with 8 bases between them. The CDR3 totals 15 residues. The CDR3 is CATSRDLTNQETQYF. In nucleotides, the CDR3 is TGTGCCACCAGCAGAGATCTCACAAACCAAGAGACCCAGTACTTC.

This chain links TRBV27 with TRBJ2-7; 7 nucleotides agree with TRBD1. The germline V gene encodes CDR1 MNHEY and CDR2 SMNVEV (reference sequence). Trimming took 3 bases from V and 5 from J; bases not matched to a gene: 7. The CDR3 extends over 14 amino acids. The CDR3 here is CASSFLDRVHEQYF. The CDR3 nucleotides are TGTGCCAGCAGTTTCCTAGACAGGGTCCACGAGCAGTACTTC.

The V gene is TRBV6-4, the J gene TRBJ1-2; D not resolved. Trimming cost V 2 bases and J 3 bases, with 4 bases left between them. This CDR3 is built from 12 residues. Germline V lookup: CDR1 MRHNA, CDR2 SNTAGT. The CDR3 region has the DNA TGTGCCAGCAGTGACGAATACTATGGCTACACCTTC. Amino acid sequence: CASSDEYYGYTF.

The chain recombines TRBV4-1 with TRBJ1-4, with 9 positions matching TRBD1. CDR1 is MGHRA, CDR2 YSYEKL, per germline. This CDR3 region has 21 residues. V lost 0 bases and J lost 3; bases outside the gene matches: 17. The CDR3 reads CASSQDGFWDREETANEKLFF. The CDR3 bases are TGCGCCAGCAGCCAAGATGGTTTTTGGGACAGGGAAGAGACGGCTAATGAAAAACTGTTTTTT.

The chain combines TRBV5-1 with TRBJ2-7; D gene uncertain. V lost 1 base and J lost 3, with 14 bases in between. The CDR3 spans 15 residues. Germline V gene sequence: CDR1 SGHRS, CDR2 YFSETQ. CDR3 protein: CASSLRTEPHYEQYF. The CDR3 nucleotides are TGCGCCAGCAGCTTGAGAACGGAGCCTCACTACGAGCAGTACTTC.

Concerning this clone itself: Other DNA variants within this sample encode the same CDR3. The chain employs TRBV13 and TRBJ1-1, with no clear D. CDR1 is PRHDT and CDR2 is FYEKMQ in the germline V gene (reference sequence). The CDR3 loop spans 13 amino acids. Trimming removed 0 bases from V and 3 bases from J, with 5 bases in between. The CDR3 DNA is TGTGCCAGCAGCTTAGGGGGCGACACTGAAGCTTTCTTT. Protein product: CASSLGGDTEAFF.

This CDR3 is CASSPGPGSGNTIYF. CDR3 DNA sequence: TGTGCCAGCTCACCAGGTCCAGGGTCTGGAAACACCATATATTTT. The chain recombines TRBV18 with TRBJ1-3; maybe TRBD1 (5 bases). The length of the CDR3 is 15 residues. The V gene lost 2 bases and the J gene lost 1 base, with 9 bases spanning the gap. Looked up from germline, CDR1 is KGHSH and CDR2 is LQKENI.

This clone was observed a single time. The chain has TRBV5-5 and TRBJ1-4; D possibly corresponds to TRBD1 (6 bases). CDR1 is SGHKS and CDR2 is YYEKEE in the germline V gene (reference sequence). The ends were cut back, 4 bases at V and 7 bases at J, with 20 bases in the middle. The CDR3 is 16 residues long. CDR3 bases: TGTGCCAGCAGCCCTCGCTTCGGGGACACGGGTGAAAAACTGTTTTTT. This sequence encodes CASSPRFGDTGEKLFF.

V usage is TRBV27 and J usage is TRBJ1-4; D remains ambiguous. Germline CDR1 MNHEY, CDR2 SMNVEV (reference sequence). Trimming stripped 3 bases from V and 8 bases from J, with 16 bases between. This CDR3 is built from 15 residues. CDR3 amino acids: CASSFLDPGREKLFF. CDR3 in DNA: TGTGCCAGCAGTTTTCTGGACCCCGGGCGGGAAAAACTGTTTTTT.

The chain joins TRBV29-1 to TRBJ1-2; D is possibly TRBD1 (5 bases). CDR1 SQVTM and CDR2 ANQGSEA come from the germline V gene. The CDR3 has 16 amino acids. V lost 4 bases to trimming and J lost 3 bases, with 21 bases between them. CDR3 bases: TGCAGCGTTGCCCCATGGAGGACCGGGGACTACTATGGCTACACCTTC. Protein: CSVAPWRTGDYYGYTF.

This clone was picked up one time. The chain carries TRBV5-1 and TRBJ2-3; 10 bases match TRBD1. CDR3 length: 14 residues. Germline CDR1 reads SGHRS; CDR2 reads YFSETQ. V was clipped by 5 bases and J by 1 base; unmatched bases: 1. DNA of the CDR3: TGCGCCAGCAGGGGGACAGGGGGCACAGATACGCAGTATTTT. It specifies CASRGTGGTDTQYF.

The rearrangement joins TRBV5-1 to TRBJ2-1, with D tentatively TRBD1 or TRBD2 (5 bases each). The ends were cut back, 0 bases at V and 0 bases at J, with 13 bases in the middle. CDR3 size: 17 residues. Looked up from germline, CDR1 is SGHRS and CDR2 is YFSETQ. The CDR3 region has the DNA TGCGCCAGCAGCTTGGAGCCGGGACGCCACTCCTACAATGAGCAGTTCTTC. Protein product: CASSLEPGRHSYNEQFF.

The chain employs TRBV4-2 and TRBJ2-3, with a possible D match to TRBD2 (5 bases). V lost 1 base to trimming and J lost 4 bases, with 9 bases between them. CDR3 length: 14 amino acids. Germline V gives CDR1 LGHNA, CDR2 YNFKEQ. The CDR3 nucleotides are TGTGCCAGCAGCCAAGTCGAGGGAGCAGATACGCAGTATTTT. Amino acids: CASSQVEGADTQYF.

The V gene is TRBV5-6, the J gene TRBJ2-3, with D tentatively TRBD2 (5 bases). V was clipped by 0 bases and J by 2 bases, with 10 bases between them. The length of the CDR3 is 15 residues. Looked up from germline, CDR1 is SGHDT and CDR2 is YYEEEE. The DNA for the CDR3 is TGTGCCAGCAGCTTGGGAGGGTACTTCACAGATACGCAGTATTTT. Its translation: CASSLGGYFTDTQYF. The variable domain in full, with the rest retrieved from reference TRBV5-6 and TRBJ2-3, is DAGVTQSPTHLIKTRGQQVTLRCSPKSGHDTVSWYQQALGQGPQFIFQYYEEEERQRGNFPDRFSGHQFPNYSSELNVNALLLGDSALYLCASSLGGYFTDTQYFGPGTRLTVL.